A single sample gave rise to the 3 T cell receptor beta chains below, sequenced in a study of blood T cell repertoires in COVID-19. Produced via immunoSEQ multiplex PCR; TCRdb's table is partial and in-frame only. The table includes 300,000 or so clones, approximately 90% detected once. The sample taken for sequencing was peripheral blood. The receptors derive from a middle-aged woman with acute or convalescent COVID-19.

The gene calls are TRBV9 and TRBJ1-3; no clear D gene. The CDR3 sequence is 15 residues long. Germline-derived CDR1 and CDR2 are SGDLS and YYNGEE. Deletions cut 0 bases from V and 8 bases from J, with 15 bases between. CDR3 protein: CASSVAPNWADTIYF. CDR3 in DNA: TGTGCCAGCAGCGTAGCCCCGAACTGGGCAGACACCATATATTTT.

This chain connects TRBV4-1 to TRBJ2-5; 7 bases line up with TRBD2. The germline CDR1 and CDR2 sequences are MGHRA and YSYEKL. The CDR3 is made up of 16 amino acids. V trimming: 0 bases; J trimming: 5 bases; junction bases outside the gene matches: 9. CDR3 sequence reads: CASSQDRDYGTETQYF. In nucleotides, the CDR3 is TGCGCCAGCAGCCAAGATCGGGACTATGGCACGGAGACCCAGTACTTC.

Only a few counts were recorded for this clone. The chain links TRBV2 to TRBJ1-1, with D unresolved. This CDR3 comprises 11 residues. From germline, CDR1 is SNHLY and CDR2 FYNNEI. Trimming stripped 4 bases from V and 4 bases from J, with 4 bases between. The CDR3 DNA reads as TGTGCCAGCAGTGTCGGCACTGAAGCTTTCTTT. This gives the protein CASSVGTEAFF.